These T cell receptor beta chains were read from a single sample in a study of T cell responses to AZD1222 COVID-19 vaccine. The data were produced by immunoSEQ multiplex PCR, yet TCRdb's version contains in-frame clones alone and is incomplete. The profile covers about 120,000 clones, with approximately 83% appearing a single time and 9.4% taken by the ten largest. The material sequenced was peripheral blood, taken on day 0 of AZD1222 vaccination. The receptors shown here come from an adult in good health. Both conserved end residues are part of each CDR3. A D gene is named only where the DNA matches it firmly. Rows may omit the clone size; those that give it use once, few, many or a size class.

>TRBJ2-1|TRBD2|once|TRBV7-9
TGTGCCAGCAGCTTAATCGATTGGGCGGGGGGGCAAAATGAGCAGTTCTTC
CASSLIDWAGGQNEQFF
>TRBJ2-3|TRBD2|NA|TRBV5-4
TGTGCCAGCAGCCCCGGACTAGCACCTAAAGATACGCAGTATTTT
CASSPGLAPKDTQYF
>TRBJ2-7|NA|NA|TRBV30
TGTGCCTGGAACCCTGGGCAGGGTCAGTACTTC
CAWNPGQGQYF
>TRBJ2-3|TRBD2|NA|TRBV6-4
TGTGCCAGCAGCGAGCGGGGGGCGACAGATACGCAGTATTTT
CASSERGATDTQYF
>TRBJ1-3|NA|NA|TRBV19
TGTGCCAGTAGTTTGCGTGGGAGCTCTGGAAACACCATATATTTT
CASSLRGSSGNTIYF
>TRBJ2-5|NA|NA|TRBV3-1/TRBV3-2
TGTGCCAGCAGCCAAAACCAGGGACAAGAGACCCAGTACTTC
CASSQNQGQETQYF
>TRBJ2-5|TRBD2|NA|TRBV6-1
TGTGCCAGCAGTGATCAGCGGGAACAAGAGACCCAGTACTTC
CASSDQREQETQYF
>TRBJ1-5|TRBD1|NA|TRBV3-1/TRBV3-2
TGTGCCAGCAGCCAAGATTCAGGGGGCGATCAGCCCCAGCATTTT
CASSQDSGGDQPQHF
>TRBJ2-7|NA|NA|TRBV11-3
TGTGCCAGCAGCTTAGGTTCAGGGTGGACCTACGAGCAGTACTTC
CASSLGSGWTYEQYF
>TRBJ2-1|TRBD1|NA|TRBV7-9
TGTGCCAGCAGGCCTTGGGACAGGGCTCTAGGTGAGCAGTTCTTC
CASRPWDRALGEQFF
>TRBJ1-2|NA|NA|TRBV28
TGTGCCAGCAGTTTAAAGGCAGTCTATGGCTACACCTTC
CASSLKAVYGYTF
>TRBJ1-2|NA|NA|TRBV3-1/TRBV3-2
TGTGCCAGCAGCCCCAGAGCGGTTAACTATGGCTACACCTTC
CASSPRAVNYGYTF
>TRBJ1-2|NA|NA|TRBV19
TGTGCCAGCTCCAGGTTTAACTATGGCTACACCTTC
CASSRFNYGYTF
>TRBJ2-6|NA|NA|TRBV4-2
TGTGCCAGCAGCCAATCGTCTGGGGCCAACGTCCTGACTTTC
CASSQSSGANVLTF
>TRBJ1-3|TRBD1|NA|TRBV6-6
TGTGCCAGCACCCCGGACAGGTCATGGACCATATATTTT
CASTPDRSWTIYF
>TRBJ1-4|NA|NA|TRBV6-6
TGTGCCAGCAGTTACACGGTGAGGGTATTGTTTTTT
CASSYTVRVLFF
>TRBJ2-5|NA|NA|TRBV4-1
TGCGCCAGCAGTATGGTTCGAGTCGGAGAGACCCAGTACTTC
CASSMVRVGETQYF
>TRBJ1-1|TRBD1|NA|TRBV27
TGTGCCAGCAGTTTTGGGCCAGGGGGTGGAGCTTTCTTT
CASSFGPGGGAFF
>TRBJ2-1|TRBD1|NA|TRBV7-2
TGTGCCAGCAGCTTAGGAGGGACAGGGACGAACGATGAGCAGTTCTTC
CASSLGGTGTNDEQFF
>TRBJ1-2|NA|NA|TRBV18
TGTGCCAGCTCACCACCGGGCGGGAACTATGGCTACACCTTC
CASSPPGGNYGYTF
>TRBJ1-2|NA|NA|TRBV12-3/TRBV12-4
TGTGCCAGCAGCTCCGTTGGATATGGCTACACCTTC
CASSSVGYGYTF
>TRBJ2-7|TRBD2|NA|TRBV5-1
TGCGCCAGCAGCTTGAGTAGCGGGGACTCCTACGAGCAGTACTTC
CASSLSSGDSYEQYF
>TRBJ1-5|NA|NA|TRBV7-2
TGTGCCAGCAGCTCTAGGACGGGGAATCAGCCCCAGCATTTT
CASSSRTGNQPQHF
>TRBJ1-2|NA|NA|TRBV2
TGTGCCAGCAATGGCAGGGTAAGAGGCTACACCTTC
CASNGRVRGYTF
>TRBJ1-1|TRBD1|NA|TRBV5-4
TGTGCCAGCACCCTGACAGGGGGTAGGTCTGAAGCTTTCTTT
CASTLTGGRSEAFF
>TRBJ2-1|TRBD2|NA|TRBV3-1/TRBV3-2
TGTGCCAGCAGCCAAGATCGCGGGACTATTAAGCAGTTCTTC
CASSQDRGTIKQFF
>TRBJ2-3|NA|few|TRBV20-1
TGCAGTGCGAGACTAGCAGATACGCAGTATTTT
CSARLADTQYF
>TRBJ1-2|NA|NA|TRBV6-5
TGTGCCAGCAGTTACTCGTCGGGACCGAACAACTATGGCTACACCTTC
CASSYSSGPNNYGYTF
>TRBJ1-3|NA|NA|TRBV24-1
TGTGCCACCAGTGATTGGGGCGGAGACTCTGGAAACACCATATATTTT
CATSDWGGDSGNTIYF
>TRBJ2-3|NA|once|TRBV14
TGTGCCAGCAGCCAAGACCTTAGTCTGGCGCAGTATTTT
CASSQDLSLAQYF
>TRBJ2-3|TRBD1|NA|TRBV7-9
TGTGCCAGCAGCTTTATCGGGACAGGGCCGGGAGATACGCAGTATTTT
CASSFIGTGPGDTQYF
>TRBJ1-4|NA|NA|TRBV6-5
TGTGCCGGGTGCAGGGGTGAAAAACTGTTTTTT
CAGCRGEKLFF
>TRBJ1-1|NA|once|TRBV24-1
TGTGCCACCAGTGATTCCGGGGACACTGAAGCTTTCTTT
CATSDSGDTEAFF
>TRBJ1-3|NA|NA|TRBV3-1/TRBV3-2
TGTGCCAGCAGCCAAGGGGGGGCCGCTGGAAACACCATATATTTT
CASSQGGAAGNTIYF